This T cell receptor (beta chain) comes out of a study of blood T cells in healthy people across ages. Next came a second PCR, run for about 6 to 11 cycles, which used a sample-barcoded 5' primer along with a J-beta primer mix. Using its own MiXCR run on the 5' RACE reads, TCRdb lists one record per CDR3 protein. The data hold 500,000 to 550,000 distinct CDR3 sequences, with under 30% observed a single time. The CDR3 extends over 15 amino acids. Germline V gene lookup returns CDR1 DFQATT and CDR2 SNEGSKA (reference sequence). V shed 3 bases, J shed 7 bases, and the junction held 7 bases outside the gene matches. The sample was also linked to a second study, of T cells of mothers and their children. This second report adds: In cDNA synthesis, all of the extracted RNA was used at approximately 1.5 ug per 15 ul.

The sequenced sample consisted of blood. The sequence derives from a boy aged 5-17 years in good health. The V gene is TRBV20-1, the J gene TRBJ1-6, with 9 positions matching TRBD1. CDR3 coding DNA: TGCAGTGCTAGCGGGACAGGGTACCGAAATTCACCCCTCCACTTT. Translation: CSASGTGYRNSPLHF.